This record looks at one TCR beta chain sequence and its context. No cognate antigen has been identified for it. No qualities accompany the bases; no much larger clone lies one base away. CDR1 SGHDT and CDR2 YYEEEE are derived from the germline V gene. Counted from cysteine to phenylalanine, this CDR3 has 16 amino acids. Of all the DNA, just the CDR3 is kept, 48 bases in frame from base 1. V is cut by 2 bases and J by 7 bases, and the space between the germline ends is 16 bases. This record comes from a study of beta chain features in type 1 diabetes (dated by TCRdb to the late 2010s). With regard to the full study: Mean age, gender distribution, total cell number and subset yield did not differ between patients and healthy donors. A total of roughly 98,000,000 sorted cells were examined across all samples, and a strong correlation was observed between cell number per subset and RNA yield. In the study, recently diagnosed type 1 diabetes patients and matched healthy donors were compared on the TCRB repertoires of their sorted circulating CD4+ T cell subsets. Regulatory and stem cell-like memory subsets were isolated from only 8 patients and about eight healthy donors, whereas naive and central memory subsets came from all 30 or so donors. Here is what the overall study found, with its caveats: Sequencing cDNA rather than genomic DNA could over-represent highly expressing activated cells, although activation and CD3 levels did not differ between groups. Fewer insertions and more nucleotide deletions at VDJ recombination sites were observed in patients with type 1 diabetes, implying thymic rearrangement abnormalities. Because the HLA sub-analyses included only small numbers of individuals, any influence of HLA type on TCRB rearrangement was left unresolved. PCR might favor shorter templates, but patient and control samples were amplified and corrected together, so any skew would affect both groups equally. Naive, central memory and regulatory TCRB repertoires appeared to be more alike among patients than among healthy donors. In all four CD4+ subsets, TCRB CDR3 length was moderately but significantly shorter in type 1 diabetes patients.

A single peripheral blood draw of around 120 mL on average was collected from each donor into heparinised tubes. Naive, central memory, regulatory and stem cell-like memory CD4+ T cells were sorted on a BD FACSAria II using a panel including CD45RO, CCR7, CD25, CD127, CD95 and CD27. All sorted populations exceeded 95% purity. PBMCs were separated immediately by Lymphoprep density gradient centrifugation and were stained directly, without being cultured. So that batch effects would be minimized, each experiment stained and sorted samples in pairs, pairing one healthy donor with one patient. All of the isolated RNA was reverse transcribed with the High Capacity cDNA Reverse Transcription Kit, so expressed TCRB transcripts were sequenced. Deep immunoSEQ sequencing was performed on naive, central memory and regulatory T cell samples, with an average of approximately 4 million total reads per sample. After sorted cells were lysed in RLT buffer, RNA was extracted with DNase-treated RNeasy Micro or Mini kits, with the choice depending on cell number. Each cell subset was processed separately to prevent cross-contamination, with patient and healthy donor samples processed together. TCRB sequences were amplified from cDNA with the immunoSEQ multiplex PCR, producing 87-bp fragments spanning the CDR3 region. Amplicons were sequenced on the Illumina HiSeq platform. Processing in the source paper ran as follows. PCR bias was computationally corrected using synthetic template baselines, reads within Hamming distance 2 were collapsed, and singletons that could not be merged were discarded. Reads were aligned against IMGT so that V, D and J genes, CDR3 length and insertions or deletions at six rearrangement sites could be assigned. Within each subset, clonotype counts were normalized to sorted cell number, after which true diversity and Gini coefficients were computed with the tcR R package. Repertoire sharing was quantified using the overlap coefficient calculated on TCRB nucleotide sequences. TCRdb holds this immuneACCESS table with in-frame rearrangements only. Some clones are missing; in checked studies, unresolved V genes explain under half, and the rest has no known cause. D and trimming were read from the DNA, whereas the V and J calls and clone size are those reported in that table. This sample gives 130,000 to 150,000 clones in total; 10% to 15% of them show up just once. The ten top clones hold around 1.2% of the sample.

The material sequenced was central memory CD4+ T cells from blood. This TCR was recovered from a man aged 18 to 29 with type 1 diabetes. The chain joins TRBV5-6 to TRBJ1-6; no D gene can be assigned with confidence. CDR3 sequence: CASSFTPLAGNSPLHF. The DNA sequence follows: TGTGCCAGCAGCTTCACACCCTTGGCCGGAAATTCACCCCTCCACTTT.